This T cell receptor (beta chain) was captured by sequencing in a study of long-term antiretroviral therapy in people with HIV. The CDR3 runs 17 residues. V lost 0 bases and J 1 base, leaving 12 bases between the germline ends. Germline CDR1 LGHNA, CDR2 YSLEER. This was the immunoSEQ v3.0 assay at survey level. Assay used: immunoSEQ multiplex PCR; TCRdb lists only in-frame clones, some missing. The data contain about 25,000 clones, approximately 77% of them seen just once; the ten biggest clones take up approximately 6.1%. This sequence joins TRBV4-3 and TRBJ2-2; D not certain. The sample here was unsorted PBMCs, taken 4.4 years after starting antiretroviral therapy. The TCR originated in a man aged 25-40 years with HIV. The CDR3 loop is CASSQETTDGNTGELFF. In DNA, the CDR3 is TGCGCCAGCAGCCAAGAAACTACGGACGGGAACACCGGGGAGCTGTTTTTT.